This is a list of T cell receptor beta chains from one sample in a study of technical replicates of blood from a handful of donors. Assay: immunoSEQ multiplex PCR; the TCRdb copy retains only in-frame clones and omits some. The repertoire has several thousand clones, around 90% of them found once; the top ten carry 9.5% to 13%. Sequenced: PBMCs. These receptors came from a human donor in good health. Each CDR3 is given with its conserved first and last residue. The order of the fields is D gene, CDR3 length, V gene, J gene, clone size, CDR3 protein, CDR3 DNA. The D gene is left open where the match is weak. Expanded clones get a size class; other rows say once, few or many, or leave the size out.

d_gene: TRBD2
len: 17
v_gene: TRBV4-2
j_gene: TRBJ2-2
abundance: once
CDR3aa: CASSQEGPAGTTGELFF
CDR3nt: TGTGCCAGCAGCCAAGAAGGGCCAGCGGGGACCACCGGGGAGCTGTTTTTT

d_gene: NA
len: 16
v_gene: TRBV2
j_gene: TRBJ1-5
abundance: NA
CDR3aa: CASSGLLGGARQPQHF
CDR3nt: TGTGCCAGCAGTGGACTCCTTGGGGGGGCTCGGCAGCCCCAGCATTTT

d_gene: NA
len: 15
v_gene: TRBV18
j_gene: TRBJ1-4
abundance: NA
CDR3aa: CASSRQDATNEKLFF
CDR3nt: TGTGCCAGCTCGCGACAGGATGCAACTAATGAAAAACTGTTTTTT

d_gene: NA
len: 14
v_gene: TRBV27
j_gene: TRBJ1-1
abundance: few
CDR3aa: CASSLSTANTEAFF
CDR3nt: TGTGCCAGCAGTTTATCAACAGCGAACACTGAAGCTTTCTTT

d_gene: NA
len: 13
v_gene: TRBV11-2
j_gene: TRBJ2-2
abundance: NA
CDR3aa: CASSLAQIGELFF
CDR3nt: TGTGCCAGCAGCTTAGCACAGATCGGGGAGCTGTTTTTT

d_gene: NA
len: 17
v_gene: TRBV25-1
j_gene: TRBJ1-2
abundance: NA
CDR3aa: CASRTARHGAPNYGYTF
CDR3nt: TGTGCCAGCAGAACTGCACGTCATGGGGCGCCCAACTATGGCTACACCTTC

d_gene: NA
len: 15
v_gene: TRBV6-5
j_gene: TRBJ1-5
abundance: few
CDR3aa: CASRLQAMANQPQHF
CDR3nt: TGTGCCAGTAGGCTCCAGGCGATGGCCAATCAGCCCCAGCATTTT

d_gene: NA
len: 12
v_gene: TRBV30
j_gene: TRBJ1-4
abundance: NA
CDR3aa: CAWNRRREKLFF
CDR3nt: TGTGCCTGGAACAGGAGAAGGGAAAAACTGTTTTTT

d_gene: NA
len: 12
v_gene: TRBV6-5
j_gene: TRBJ1-2
abundance: NA
CDR3aa: CASRHRAYGYTF
CDR3nt: TGTGCCAGCCGACACAGGGCCTATGGCTACACCTTC

d_gene: NA
len: 14
v_gene: TRBV6-5
j_gene: TRBJ1-3
abundance: NA
CDR3aa: CASSYRPGGNTIYF
CDR3nt: TGTGCCAGCAGTTACAGGCCGGGAGGAAACACCATATATTTT

d_gene: NA
len: 13
v_gene: TRBV10-1
j_gene: TRBJ2-3
abundance: NA
CDR3aa: CASSRDRADTQYF
CDR3nt: TGCGCCAGCAGTCGGGATAGAGCGGATACGCAGTATTTT

d_gene: NA
len: 14
v_gene: TRBV7-9
j_gene: TRBJ1-1
abundance: NA
CDR3aa: CASSLTQSNTEAFF
CDR3nt: TGTGCCAGCAGCTTAACACAGTCGAACACTGAAGCTTTCTTT

d_gene: NA
len: 14
v_gene: TRBV6-5
j_gene: TRBJ1-2
abundance: NA
CDR3aa: CASRLGAGVYGYTF
CDR3nt: TGTGCCAGCAGATTAGGGGCAGGGGTCTATGGCTACACCTTC

d_gene: TRBD1
len: 16
v_gene: TRBV2
j_gene: TRBJ2-2
abundance: NA
CDR3aa: CASRRGQGSNTGELFF
CDR3nt: TGTGCCAGCAGAAGAGGACAGGGGTCGAACACCGGGGAGCTGTTTTTT

d_gene: NA
len: 14
v_gene: TRBV5-6
j_gene: TRBJ1-4
abundance: few
CDR3aa: CASSMLGASEKLFF
CDR3nt: TGTGCCAGCAGCATGCTGGGGGCGAGTGAAAAACTGTTTTTT

d_gene: TRBD1
len: 14
v_gene: TRBV29-1
j_gene: TRBJ1-3
abundance: once
CDR3aa: CSVRTGSSGNTIYF
CDR3nt: TGCAGCGTTCGGACAGGGAGCTCTGGAAACACCATATATTTT

d_gene: TRBD1
len: 14
v_gene: TRBV10-3
j_gene: TRBJ1-5
abundance: NA
CDR3aa: CAISGGQADQPQHF
CDR3nt: TGTGCCATCAGTGGGGGACAGGCGGATCAGCCCCAGCATTTT